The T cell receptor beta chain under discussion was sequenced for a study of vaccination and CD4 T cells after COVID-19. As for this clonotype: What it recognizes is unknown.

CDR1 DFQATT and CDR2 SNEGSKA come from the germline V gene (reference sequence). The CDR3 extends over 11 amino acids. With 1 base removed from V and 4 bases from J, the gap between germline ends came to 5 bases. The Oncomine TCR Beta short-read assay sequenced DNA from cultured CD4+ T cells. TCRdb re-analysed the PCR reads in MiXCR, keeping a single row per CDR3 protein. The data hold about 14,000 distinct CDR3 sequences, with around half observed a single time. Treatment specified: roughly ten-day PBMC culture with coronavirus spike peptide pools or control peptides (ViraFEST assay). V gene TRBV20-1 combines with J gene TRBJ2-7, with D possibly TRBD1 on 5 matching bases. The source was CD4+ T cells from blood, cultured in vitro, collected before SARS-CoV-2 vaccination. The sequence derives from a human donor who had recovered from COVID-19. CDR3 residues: CSARGTYEQYF. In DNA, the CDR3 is TGCAGTGCTAGAGGGACATACGAGCAGTACTTC.